Each of the 8 T cell receptor beta chains below was sequenced from the same sample in a study of blood T cells in healthy people across ages. PCR was performed a second time for roughly 7 to 11 cycles using a sample-barcoded 5' primer and a J-beta primer mix. A single record per CDR3 protein comes from TCRdb applying MiXCR to the 5' RACE reads. The sample consists of around 700,000 distinct CDR3 sequences, around 25% of them appearing once. These data were also filed under a second study, of T cells of mothers and their children.

Sequencing was carried out using blood. All receptors come from a boy between 10 and 17 years old in good health.

Only a few counts were recorded for this clonotype. The chain uses TRBV20-1 and TRBJ1-1, with D possibly being TRBD1 (5 bases). The CDR3 contains 12 residues. CDR1 and CDR2 from the germline V gene are DFQATT and SNEGSKA (reference sequence). The CDR3 loop is CGGESGNTEAFF. The CDR3 region has the DNA TGCGGGGGAGAATCAGGGAACACTGAAGCTTTCTTT.

The chain recombines TRBV5-6 with TRBJ2-5; 7 nucleotides match TRBD1. The J call is doubtful: the DNA matches TRBJ2-1 better. Germline CDR1 is SGHDT and CDR2 is YYEEEE. The CDR3 is made up of 15 amino acids. The CDR3 nucleotides read TGTGCCAGCAGCCCCACTAGTTCCCAGGGGGATGAGCAGTTCTTC. This translates into CASSPTSSQGDEQFF.

This clonotype was seen a few times. V gene TRBV27 combines with J gene TRBJ2-7; the D gene is possibly TRBD1 (6 bases). The V and J ends lost 10 bases and 0 bases respectively, with 16 bases between them. The CDR3 consists of 14 residues. The germline V gene encodes CDR1 MNHEY and CDR2 SMNVEV (reference sequence). Here the CDR3 reads CATLDLGGSYEQYF. CDR3 coding DNA: TGTGCCACTCTCGACTTAGGGGGCTCCTACGAGCAGTACTTC.

This clonotype turned up a few times. The V call is TRBV7-9, the J call TRBJ2-5, with TRBD2 matching over 7 bases. The J call may not be correct, given that the DNA end is closer to TRBJ2-7. CDR3 length equals 11 residues. Looked up from germline, CDR1 is SEHNR and CDR2 is FQNEAQ (reference sequence). The CDR3 DNA sequence: TGTGTCGCGGGGGACCCCTACGAGCAGTACTTC. This gives the protein CVAGDPYEQYF.

This clonotype turned up a few times. The rearrangement joins TRBV5-6 to TRBJ1-2; D gene ambiguous. This CDR3 contains 13 residues. Looked up from germline, CDR1 is SGHDT and CDR2 is YYEEEE. Trimming cost V 5 bases and J 4 bases, with 12 bases left between them. CDR3 protein: CASSAVSAYGYTF. The CDR3 nucleotides are TGTGCCAGCAGTGCCGTTAGCGCCTATGGCTACACCTTC. The full variable domain, with the rest looked up from reference TRBV5-6 and TRBJ1-2, is DAGVTQSPTHLIKTRGQQVTLRCSPKSGHDTVSWYQQALGQGPQFIFQYYEEEERQRGNFPDRFSGHQFPNYSSELNVNALLLGDSALYLCASSAVSAYGYTFGSGTRLTVV.

CDR3 nucleotides: TGCAGCGTTGAAGGTGGGGACAGATCTACCTACGAGCAGTACTTC. It codes for CSVEGGDRSTYEQYF. V gene TRBV29-1 combines with J gene TRBJ2-7, with 7 bases that match TRBD1. The CDR3 length is 15 residues. Germline V gene data show CDR1 as SQVTM and CDR2 as ANQGSEA. The junction had 8 bases not matched to a gene; V was cut back by 1 base and J by 2 bases.

Only a few counts were recorded for this clonotype. V is TRBV2 and J is TRBJ1-6; 8 positions agree with TRBD1. With V trimmed by 6 bases and J by 7 bases, 8 bases remained unmatched. CDR1 and CDR2 from the germline V gene are SNHLY and FYNNEI. The CDR3 is 15 amino acids. This chain's CDR3 is CASSQGTGENSPLHF. The CDR3 DNA follows: TGTGCCAGCAGCCAGGGGACAGGCGAAAATTCACCCCTCCACTTT.

This clonotype was counted at least ten times. The rearrangement links TRBV15 to TRBJ2-7, with 7 bases lining up with TRBD2. J lost 2 bases, V lost 0 bases, and 1 base had no gene match. CDR1 LNHNV and CDR2 YYDKDF come from the germline V gene (reference sequence). CDR3 length equals 14 residues. The CDR3 spells CATSREGGTYEQYF. The CDR3 coding sequence is TGTGCCACCAGCAGAGAGGGGGGGACCTACGAGCAGTACTTC.